This T cell receptor (beta chain) was recorded in a study of identical twins. CDR3 length: 12 amino acids. V was clipped by 3 bases and J by 6 bases, with 8 bases between them. The germline V gene has CDR1 MNHEY and CDR2 SMNVEV (reference sequence). The study, taken as a whole, reports: With abundant cord blood beta clonotypes, insertions were fewer; memory repertoires showed no such pattern.

This clonotype was counted a few times. Antigen: not known. TCRdb reprocessed the 5' RACE reads via MiXCR and lists one record per CDR3 protein. The sample lists roughly 540,000 distinct CDR3 sequences, around 20% occurring once. This sample also appeared in a second study, on T cells expressing NK-cell markers.

The sequence was obtained from a young woman in good health. Sample: CD4+ T cells sorted from blood. The chain couples TRBV27 to TRBJ2-5, with D perhaps TRBD1 (6 bases). CDR3 DNA: TGTGCCAGCAGTTTCAGGGGCCAGACCCAGTACTTC. Its protein is CASSFRGQTQYF.